Listed here are 32 T cell receptor beta chains from one sample, sequenced in a study of blood T cell repertoires in COVID-19 (dated by TCRdb to 2018 to 2020). Library preparation used the immunoSEQ multiplex PCR assay. Drawn from immuneACCESS, this table holds only the in-frame rearrangements with V and J called that TCRdb kept. Clones are partly lost; checked studies trace under half to an unresolved V gene and leave the rest unexplained. The sample table lists a few hundred thousand clones, roughly 89% of them with a count of one. The top ten clones comprise approximately 2% of the sample. The sample consisted of peripheral blood. The receptors derive from a man aged 30 to 45 who had recovered from COVID-19.

The chain carries TRBV6-1 and TRBJ1-2; 7 bases fit TRBD1. CDR3 size: 15 residues. V lost 2 bases to trimming and J lost 3 bases; unmatched junction nucleotides: 6. In germline, CDR1 is MNHNS, CDR2 SASEGT. The CDR3 nucleotides read TGTGCCAGCAGTGAATTCGAGGGGGCAGACTATGGCTACACCTTC. It specifies CASSEFEGADYGYTF.

CDR3 sequence: CASRPGQGNGYTF. CDR3 sequence (DNA): TGTGCCAGCAGGCCGGGACAGGGCAATGGCTACACCTTC. The gene calls are TRBV6-5 and TRBJ1-2; 9 nucleotides align to TRBD1. This CDR3 comprises 13 residues. The junction had 5 bases not matched to a gene; V was cut back by 6 bases and J by 6 bases. The germline CDR1 and CDR2 sequences are MNHEY and SVGAGI.

The rearrangement joins TRBV6-5 to TRBJ2-7; 7 nucleotides align to TRBD1. With 6 bases clipped from V and 5 bases from J, the junction kept 10 bases outside the gene matches. The CDR3 is 14 amino acids. Germline CDR1 is MNHEY and CDR2 is SVGAGI. In DNA form, the CDR3 reads TGTGCCAGCAGCGATCCAGGGGGAGCCCACGAGCAGTACTTC. Its protein is CASSDPGGAHEQYF.

The V call is TRBV19, the J call TRBJ1-2; 7 positions match TRBD1. This CDR3 is built from 12 residues. Per the germline V gene, CDR1 is LNHDA and CDR2 is SQIVND (reference sequence). Unmatched junction bases numbered 3, after V lost 7 bases and J lost 4 bases. CDR3 nucleotides: TGTGCCAGTACCCCAGGGGGCTATGGCTACACCTTC. Its translation is CASTPGGYGYTF.

V gene TRBV5-1 combines with J gene TRBJ1-3, with a weak D call TRBD1 (5 bases). Germline CDR1 reads SGHRS; CDR2 reads YFSETQ. The CDR3 spans 16 residues. V lost 2 bases, J lost 4 bases, and 16 bases lay in between. The CDR3 loop is CASSFNLGDRGNTIYF. DNA for the CDR3: TGCGCCAGCAGCTTTAATCTAGGGGATAGAGGAAACACCATATATTTT. The full variable domain, in which reference TRBV5-1 and TRBJ1-3 provide the parts outside the CDR3, is KAGVTQTPRYLIKTRGQQVTLSCSPISGHRSVSWYQQTPGQGLQFLFEYFSETQRNKGNFPGRFSGRQFSNSRSEMNVSTLELGDSALYLCASSFNLGDRGNTIYFGEGSWLTVV.

V usage is TRBV10-3 and J usage is TRBJ1-5; TRBD1 matches at 8 bases. After removal of 8 bases from V and 0 bases from J, the junction contained 3 bases not matched to a gene. The CDR3 covers 14 residues. CDR1 is ENHRY, CDR2 SYGVKD, per germline. CDR3 DNA: TGTGCCATCGCGGACAGGGCTAGCAATCAGCCCCAGCATTTT. Protein: CAIADRASNQPQHF.

The V call is TRBV5-1, the J call TRBJ2-3, with D possibly being TRBD1 (6 bases). Per germline, CDR1 SGHRS and CDR2 YFSETQ. CDR3 length: 14 amino acids. Trimming stripped 2 bases from V and 4 bases from J, with 11 bases between. The CDR3 DNA reads TGCGCCAGCAGCTTATCAGGGGATGCAGATACGCAGTATTTT. It codes for CASSLSGDADTQYF. The full variable domain, completed using reference TRBV5-1 and TRBJ2-3, is KAGVTQTPRYLIKTRGQQVTLSCSPISGHRSVSWYQQTPGQGLQFLFEYFSETQRNKGNFPGRFSGRQFSNSRSEMNVSTLELGDSALYLCASSLSGDADTQYFGPGTRLTVL.

The chain combines TRBV6-5 with TRBJ1-2, with D maybe TRBD1 (6 bases). The CDR3 has 16 amino acids. V was pared by 4 bases and J by 4 bases, with 19 bases between. Germline CDR1 MNHEY, CDR2 SVGAGI. The CDR3 DNA reads TGTGCCAGCAGTTCACCTAGACGGGACACTAGCTATGGCTACACCTTC. It translates to CASSSPRRDTSYGYTF.

The rearrangement joins TRBV24-1 to TRBJ1-2, with TRBD1 matching over 9 bases. The CDR3 is 13 amino acids. V gave up 4 bases and J gave up 7 bases; unmatched junction bases: 3. Germline values: CDR1 KGHDR, CDR2 SFDVKD. The DNA for the CDR3 is TGTGCCACCAGTGACACAGGGGGCGGTGGCTACACCTTC. Translating it yields CATSDTGGGGYTF.

This chain uses TRBV3-1 (or the pseudogene TRBV3-2) with TRBJ2-7; TRBD2 agrees at 12 bases. J gave up 4 bases and V 3 bases, and 10 bases lay outside the gene matches. CDR1 is LGHDT and CDR2 is YNNKEL in the germline V gene (reference sequence). The CDR3 length is 17 residues. The CDR3 nucleotides read TGTGCCAGCAGCCATCGGACTAGCGGGGAATGGAATTACGAGCAGTACTTC. Translation gives CASSHRTSGEWNYEQYF.

This chain links TRBV18 with TRBJ2-4, with a tentative D call TRBD1 (6 bases). Germline CDR1 and CDR2: KGHSH and LQKENI. The ends were cut back, 3 bases at V and 5 bases at J, with 17 bases in the middle. This CDR3 region has 16 residues. CDR3: CASSPLAQGSQNIQYF. The CDR3 bases are TGTGCCAGCTCACCTCTTGCTCAGGGGTCCCAAAACATTCAGTACTTC.

As DNA, the CDR3 is TGCGCCAGCAGCTTGTTCCGGGACAGCCACGAGCAGTACTTC. It is translated as CASSLFRDSHEQYF. The rearrangement joins TRBV5-1 to TRBJ2-7; 7 positions agree with TRBD1. CDR1 and CDR2 from the germline V gene are SGHRS and YFSETQ. The CDR3 is made up of 14 amino acids. V was clipped by 1 base and J by 5 bases; unmatched bases: 6.

On this clone itself: The junction departs from the called germline gene at one end, perhaps through a read error. The rearrangement links TRBV11-2 to TRBJ1-3; no definite D call. CDR1 is SGHAT and CDR2 is FQNNGV in the germline V gene. The CDR3 runs to 14 residues. CDR3 coding DNA: TGTGCCAGTAGCTTAATTAACTCTGGAAACACCATATATTTT. Its translation: CASSLINSGNTIYF. Full variable domain (rest looked up from reference TRBV11-2 and TRBJ1-3): EAGVAQSPRYKIIEKRQSVAFWCNPISGHATLYWYQQILGQGPKLLIQFQNNGVVDDSQLPKDRFSAERLKGVDSTLKIQPAKLEDSAVYLCASSLINSGNTIYFGEGSWLTVV.

The chain links TRBV19 to TRBJ1-1; TRBD1 agrees at 11 bases. CDR3 length: 14 amino acids. V gave up 7 bases and J gave up 5 bases; unmatched junction bases: 6. From germline, CDR1 is LNHDA and CDR2 SQIVND (reference sequence). The DNA of the CDR3 is TGTGCCAGTACCACTGGACAGGGGGCAACTGAAGCTTTCTTT. It is translated as CASTTGQGATEAFF.

The J gene is TRBJ1-4, the V gene TRBV24-1; 7 positions agree with TRBD1. The CDR3 sequence is 13 residues long. The V and J ends lost 4 bases and 12 bases, in that order; junction bases with no gene match: 7. Looked up from germline, CDR1 is KGHDR and CDR2 is SFDVKD. The CDR3: CATSEAHRGELFF. The CDR3 nucleotides are TGTGCCACCAGTGAGGCCCACAGGGGAGAACTGTTTTTT.

The rearrangement links TRBV9 to TRBJ1-3, with D possibly being TRBD1 (6 bases). This CDR3 region has 15 residues. V was shortened by 3 bases and J by 4 bases, with 14 bases between the two germline ends. Germline V gene lookup returns CDR1 SGDLS and CDR2 YYNGEE. In nucleotides, the CDR3 is TGTGCCAGCAGCGCTAGGACAGTTCGAGGAAACACCATATATTTT. It specifies CASSARTVRGNTIYF.

The chain uses TRBV5-1 and TRBJ1-4; D remains ambiguous. V lost 2 bases to trimming and J lost 7 bases, with 18 bases between them. The CDR3 is made up of 16 amino acids. Germline CDR1 and CDR2: SGHRS and YFSETQ. The CDR3 spells CASSLATGSLGEKLFF. CDR3 in DNA: TGCGCCAGCAGCTTAGCGACCGGGTCCCTGGGTGAAAAACTGTTTTTT.

V is TRBV29-1 and J is TRBJ2-7, with 7 bases identical to TRBD1. This CDR3 contains 15 residues. Germline CDR1 SQVTM, CDR2 ANQGSEA. The V gene end was trimmed by 2 bases and the J gene end by 4 bases; junction bases not matched to a gene: 11. Here the CDR3 reads CSVELSRDSAYEQYF. CDR3 in DNA: TGCAGCGTTGAACTTTCGAGGGACAGCGCGTACGAGCAGTACTTC.

This rearrangement joins TRBV3-1 (or the pseudogene TRBV3-2) to TRBJ2-7; D is possibly TRBD2 (6 bases). V was cut by 1 base and J by 0 bases, with 10 bases left in between. The CDR3 has 15 amino acids. Per the germline V gene, CDR1 is LGHDT and CDR2 is YNNKEL (reference sequence). CDR3: CASSQVGGSSYEQYF. Written as DNA, the CDR3 is TGTGCCAGCAGCCAAGTGGGGGGAAGCTCCTACGAGCAGTACTTC.

This chain connects TRBV11-3 to TRBJ2-3; 7 bases fit TRBD2. Germline CDR1 is SGHNT and CDR2 is YENEEA. V lost 0 bases to trimming and J lost 5 bases; unmatched junction nucleotides: 5. The CDR3 extends over 15 amino acids. CDR3 DNA: TGTGCCAGCAGCTTAGATCTGGGAGGGTTAGATACGCAGTATTTT. Protein: CASSLDLGGLDTQYF.

This chain links TRBV19 with TRBJ1-5; no reliable D call. This CDR3 region has 14 residues. The ends were cut back, 7 bases at V and 2 bases at J, with 12 bases in the middle. The germline V gene encodes CDR1 LNHDA and CDR2 SQIVND (reference sequence). The DNA for the CDR3 is TGTGCCAGTACCCCCAATGGAGGCAATCAGCCCCAGCATTTT. Residues: CASTPNGGNQPQHF.

This chain links TRBV4-1 with TRBJ2-7; D might be TRBD1 (6 bases). The CDR3 totals 14 residues. Germline V gives CDR1 MGHRA, CDR2 YSYEKL. V lost 4 bases and J lost 2, with 12 bases in between. CDR3 sequence reads: CASSLLTGTYEQYF. CDR3 nucleotides: TGCGCCAGCAGCCTTTTGACAGGTACCTACGAGCAGTACTTC.

This chain links TRBV5-4 with TRBJ2-5; TRBD1 aligns across 10 bases. The CDR3 contains 15 residues. J was trimmed by 5 bases and V by 4 bases; bases with no gene match: 8. Per germline, CDR1 SGHNT and CDR2 YYREEE (reference sequence). The CDR3 bases are TGTGCCAGCAGCCCTCAGACAGGGGGCTATGAGACCCAGTACTTC. As protein: CASSPQTGGYETQYF. Variable domain in full (rest from reference TRBV5-4 and TRBJ2-5): ETGVTQSPTHLIKTRGQQVTLRCSSQSGHNTVSWYQQALGQGPQFIFQYYREEENGRGNFPPRFSGLQFPNYSSELNVNALELDDSALYLCASSPQTGGYETQYFGPGTRLLVL.

J is TRBJ1-2 and V is TRBV7-9, with 9 bases that match TRBD1. The CDR3 loop spans 15 amino acids. V lost 5 bases, J lost 6 bases, and 10 bases stayed unmatched. Germline values: CDR1 SEHNR, CDR2 FQNEAQ (reference sequence). This chain's CDR3 is CASSPYLGQGDGYTF. Here the CDR3 DNA reads TGTGCCAGCAGCCCGTATCTGGGACAGGGAGATGGCTACACCTTC.

The chain joins TRBV11-3 to TRBJ2-1, with 11 bases that match TRBD1. The CDR3 sequence is 15 residues long. Germline V lookup: CDR1 SGHNT, CDR2 YENEEA. After removal of 5 bases from V and 5 bases from J, the junction contained 5 bases not matched to a gene. This CDR3 is CASSLRTGGHNEQFF. The CDR3 DNA follows: TGTGCCAGCAGCCTAAGGACAGGGGGCCACAATGAGCAGTTCTTC.

This clone was picked up a small number of times. The CDR3 nucleotides read TGTGCCAGCAGTCCAGGGTGGAGTCAGCCCCAGCATTTT. Its protein product is CASSPGWSQPQHF. This sequence joins TRBV2 and TRBJ1-5, with D tentatively TRBD1 (5 bases). The ends were cut back, 5 bases at V and 6 bases at J, with 11 bases in the middle. The CDR3 contains 13 residues. CDR1 is SNHLY, CDR2 FYNNEI, per germline.

In regard to this clone: A much larger clonotype is one base distant, so this may be a read error. V usage is TRBV27 and J usage is TRBJ1-5; no reliable D call. The CDR3 extends over 13 amino acids. CDR1 and CDR2 (germline): MNHEY, SMNVEV (reference sequence). With 2 bases removed from V and 1 base from J, the gap between germline ends came to 3 bases. The CDR3 DNA is TGTGCCAGCAGTTTACAGAGCAATCAGCCCCAGCATTTT. Encoded protein: CASSLQSNQPQHF.

The gene calls are TRBV19 and TRBJ2-7, with TRBD2 matching over 13 bases. Trimming removed 7 bases from V and 10 bases from J; junction bases left unmatched: 10. This CDR3 contains 14 residues. Germline CDR1 LNHDA, CDR2 SQIVND (reference sequence). CDR3 residues: CASTGTGLAGAQYF. CDR3 sequence (DNA): TGTGCCAGTACCGGTACCGGACTAGCGGGAGCACAGTACTTC.

The rearrangement joins TRBV29-1 to TRBJ2-1, with 8 bases aligning to TRBD2. CDR3 length equals 13 residues. Germline trimming cut 4 bases from V and 4 bases from J; bases unmatched to any gene: 3. Looked up from germline, CDR1 is SQVTM and CDR2 is ANQGSEA. The DNA for the CDR3 is TGCAGCGTTGGTAGCGGGGCGTACAATGAGCAGTTCTTC. It translates to CSVGSGAYNEQFF.

The rearrangement joins TRBV5-1 to TRBJ1-1; 10 nucleotides match TRBD1. The germline gives CDR1 SGHRS, CDR2 YFSETQ. The CDR3 covers 15 residues. V lost 4 bases to trimming and J lost 6 bases; unmatched junction nucleotides: 9. The CDR3 region is CASSIGTGASPEAFF. The CDR3 DNA reads TGCGCCAGCAGCATCGGGACAGGGGCCTCCCCTGAAGCTTTCTTT.

V is TRBV27 and J is TRBJ2-2; 7 bases fit TRBD1. Looked up from germline, CDR1 is MNHEY and CDR2 is SMNVEV (reference sequence). The junction had 6 bases not matched to a gene; V was cut back by 3 bases and J by 2 bases. The CDR3 has 16 residues. The CDR3 loop reads CASSFSGTANTGELFF. CDR3 coding DNA: TGTGCCAGCAGTTTTAGTGGGACAGCTAACACCGGGGAGCTGTTTTTT.

The chain uses TRBV6-5 and TRBJ1-5; TRBD1 is a possible D gene (5 bases). This CDR3 is built from 14 residues. With 8 bases removed from V and 3 bases from J, the gap between germline ends came to 14 bases. Germline V lookup: CDR1 MNHEY, CDR2 SVGAGI. CDR3 nucleotide sequence: TGTGCCAGCGGAAGGCAGGGCCTCAATCAGCCCCAGCATTTT. This encodes CASGRQGLNQPQHF.